Reported below is one TCR beta chain. Its matching antigen is unknown. The data were taken from a study of early T cells in non-severe SARS-CoV-2 infection. Study details: Sequenced material consisted of bulk RNA (from unsorted whole blood), and chains were unpaired. Study results and limitations: Lookups in VDJdb leaned toward anti-spike CD8 responses and missed private and CD4 specificities.

The TCR library protocol attached unique molecular identifiers to the individual cDNA molecules. MiXCR was run by TCRdb on the 5' RACE reads, yielding one entry per CDR3 protein. The profile shows tens of thousands of distinct CDR3 sequences, approximately 13% of them singletons. The V and J ends lost 8 bases and 7 bases, in that order; junction bases with no gene match: 9. The germline V gene encodes CDR1 SNHLY and CDR2 FYNNEI. The CDR3 loop spans 13 amino acids. This clonotype was sampled from an adult who was a healthcare worker with PCR-confirmed SARS-CoV-2 infection or an uninfected control (not recorded which). The rearrangement links TRBV2 to TRBJ1-1; 8 nucleotides match TRBD1. Specimen: whole blood. The CDR3 sequence is CASGGDRRGEAFF. The CDR3 region has the DNA TGTGCCAGCGGGGGGGACAGGAGGGGTGAAGCTTTCTTT.